Listed here are 10 T cell receptor beta chains from one sample, sequenced in a study of T cells in Graves' hyperthyroidism and ophthalmopathy. Researchers took RNA transcripts and amplified the TCR beta CDR3 regions from them. The HTBI primer set was used in a first-round RT-PCR of the TCR CDR3. TCRdb fed the multiplex PCR reads into MiXCR, producing one record per CDR3 protein. The table has about 400,000 distinct CDR3 sequences, around an eighth seen once. Sequencing was done on a sample of blood. The receptors were sampled from a man aged 50 to 60 with Graves' ophthalmopathy.

The V call is TRBV14, the J call TRBJ2-7, with D possibly TRBD2 on 5 matching bases. Deletions cut 4 bases from V and 3 bases from J, with 13 bases between. Germline assignment: CDR1 SGHDN and CDR2 FVKESK. This CDR3 has 14 residues. CDR3 coding DNA: TGTGCCAGCAGCCTGCGTACACGGGGCTACGAGCAGTACTTC. Protein: CASSLRTRGYEQYF.

The table lists this clonotype with many counts. J is TRBJ2-2 and V is TRBV2; D gene uncertain. The CDR3 covers 15 residues. CDR1 and CDR2 (germline): SNHLY, FYNNEI. The V gene lost 6 bases and the J gene lost 4 bases, with 15 bases spanning the gap. The CDR3 protein is CASRVTTTTTGELFF. The CDR3, as DNA: TGTGCCAGCAGAGTAACTACGACGACCACCGGGGAGCTGTTTTTT.

This clonotype was recorded many times. The V gene is TRBV29-1, the J gene TRBJ2-1; D remains unclear. This CDR3 region has 12 residues. Germline CDR1 is SQVTM and CDR2 is ANQGSEA. V shed 2 bases and J shed 6 bases, with 8 bases lying between them. DNA of the CDR3: TGCAGCGTTGAATTAGCCCGCAATGAGCAGTTCTTC. Translated, it gives CSVELARNEQFF.

This chain links TRBV19 with TRBJ2-7; D not resolved. The CDR3 has 13 amino acids. V dropped 7 bases and J dropped 0 bases, with 10 bases sitting between them. Germline assignment: CDR1 LNHDA and CDR2 SQIVND (reference sequence). The CDR3 DNA reads as TGTGCCAGTAACCCTCCGAACTCCTACGAGCAGTACTTC. Amino acid sequence: CASNPPNSYEQYF.

This clonotype turned up a few times. The rearrangement links TRBV7-3 to TRBJ2-2, with 7 bases aligning to TRBD2. The germline V gene has CDR1 SGHTA and CDR2 FQGTGA. V trimming: 5 bases; J trimming: 8 bases; junction bases outside the gene matches: 11. CDR3 length: 15 amino acids. The CDR3 nucleotides read TGTGCCAGCAGCAGAAGCGGGGCCGAACGAGGGGAGCTGTTTTTT. Translation gives CASSRSGAERGELFF.

This clonotype came up many times. The rearrangement joins TRBV4-2 to TRBJ2-7; TRBD2 aligns across 7 bases. The V gene end was trimmed by 0 bases and the J gene end by 6 bases; junction bases not matched to a gene: 11. The CDR3 covers 16 residues. Germline-derived CDR1 and CDR2 are LGHNA and YNFKEQ. CDR3 sequence (DNA): TGTGCCAGCAGCCAAGATACCGGGAGGTTTGGGCGCGAGCAGTACTTC. As protein: CASSQDTGRFGREQYF.

In this sample, this clonotype turned up many times. This chain links TRBV11-2 with TRBJ2-2, with 9 positions matching TRBD1. V shed 2 bases and J 6 bases; nucleotides not matched to a gene: 22. CDR1 and CDR2 (germline): SGHAT, FQNNGV. CDR3 length: 21 amino acids. The CDR3 is CASSLWTTGQGVLRVAGELFF. CDR3 coding DNA: TGTGCCAGCAGCTTATGGACAACGGGACAGGGCGTTCTTAGAGTTGCCGGGGAGCTGTTTTTT.

The table lists this clonotype with a few counts. The chain has TRBV6-1 and TRBJ1-1; D is undetermined. CDR1 and CDR2 from the germline V gene are MNHNS and SASEGT. The CDR3 has 12 residues. Trimming stripped 9 bases from V and 1 base from J, with 9 bases between. The CDR3 coding sequence is TGTGCCAGTTCACAGTCGAACACTGAAGCTTTCTTT. This encodes CASSQSNTEAFF.

There are many counts of this clonotype. The chain couples TRBV12-3 or TRBV12-4 to TRBJ2-7, with 8 bases aligning to TRBD2. The CDR3 spans 15 residues. Trimming at V came to 3 bases and at J to 6 bases, leaving 10 bases not matched to a gene. CDR3 sequence reads: CASSFYSSGSIEQYF. The DNA of the CDR3 is TGTGCCAGCAGTTTTTATTCCAGCGGGAGTATCGAGCAGTACTTC.

This chain uses TRBV19 with TRBJ2-1, with TRBD2 matching 14 bases. Germline trimming cut 3 bases from V and 12 bases from J; bases unmatched to any gene: 10. The CDR3 has 16 amino acids. CDR1 and CDR2 from the germline V gene are LNHDA and SQIVND (reference sequence). The CDR3 sequence: CASSMVSRLAGGGQFF. For the CDR3, the DNA is TGTGCCAGTAGTATGGTGTCACGACTAGCGGGGGGGGGGCAGTTCTTC.